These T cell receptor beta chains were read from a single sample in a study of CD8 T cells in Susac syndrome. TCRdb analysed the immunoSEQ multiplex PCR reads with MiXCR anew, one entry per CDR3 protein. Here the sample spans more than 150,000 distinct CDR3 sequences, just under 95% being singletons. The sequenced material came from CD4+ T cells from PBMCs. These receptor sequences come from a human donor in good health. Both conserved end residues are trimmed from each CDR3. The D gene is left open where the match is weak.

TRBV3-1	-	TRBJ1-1	ASSQLNGQEAF
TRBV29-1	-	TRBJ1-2	SAGGVDGYT
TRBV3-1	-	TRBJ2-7	ASSPRDLSYEQY
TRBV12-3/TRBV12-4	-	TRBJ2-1	ASSAGTGHYNEQF
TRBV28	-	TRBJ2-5	ASYGAGRETQY
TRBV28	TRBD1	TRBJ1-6	ASSPGQDNSPLH
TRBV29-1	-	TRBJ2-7	SVGLVGQGKYEQY
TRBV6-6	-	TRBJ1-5	ASSPRPFSNQPQH
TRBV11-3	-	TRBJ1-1	ASSGDSRTEAF
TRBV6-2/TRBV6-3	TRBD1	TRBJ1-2	ASRRTGTNYGYT
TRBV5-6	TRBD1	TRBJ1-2	ASSLRTGVAGYGYT
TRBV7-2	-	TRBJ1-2	ASSQDSIYGYT
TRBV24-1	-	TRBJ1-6	ATSDGYNSPLH
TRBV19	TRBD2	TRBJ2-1	AGGSYNEQF
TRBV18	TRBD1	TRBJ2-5	ASSPRDSQETQY
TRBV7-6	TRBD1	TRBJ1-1	ASSPRDRGENTEAF
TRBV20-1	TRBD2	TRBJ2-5	SARGLAGGQETQY
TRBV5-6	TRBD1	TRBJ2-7	ASRLWTGGHREQY
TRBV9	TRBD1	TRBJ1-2	ASSVGTGDYGYT
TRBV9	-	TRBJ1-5	ARSQPQH